Listed here are 26 T cell receptor beta chains from one sample, sequenced in a study of regulatory T cells in long-lasting Graves disease. Sequencing libraries for TCR beta were prepared with iRepertoire HTBI primers and Arm-PCR of CDR3 regions. TCRdb called the multiplex PCR reads again in MiXCR, with one record for every CDR3 protein. The data hold some 430,000 distinct CDR3 sequences, with approximately 21% observed a single time. Time point here: persistent/refractory GD, antithyroid drugs over 5 years with positive TRAb. Researchers made the TCR library from RNA that was extracted from PBMCs. Material: peripheral blood mononuclear cells (PBMCs), obtained when the disease was refractory, from a patient treated with antithyroid drugs. These receptors came from a female donor with Graves disease.

This clonotype was counted ten times or more. The chain carries TRBV15 and TRBJ2-5; 13 bases are shared with TRBD2. Germline CDR1 reads LNHNV; CDR2 reads YYDKDF (reference sequence). The trim removed 1 base at V and 2 bases at J, leaving 4 bases unmatched. CDR3 length: 17 residues. CDR3 residues: CATSRGGTSGEQETQYF. The CDR3 nucleotides are TGTGCCACCAGCAGAGGCGGGACTAGCGGGGAACAAGAGACCCAGTACTTC. Looking up the rest from reference TRBV15 and TRBJ2-5 gives the full variable domain: DAMVIQNPRYQVTQFGKPVTLSCSQTLNHNVMYWYQQKSSQAPKLLFHYYDKDFNNEADTPDNFQSRRPNTSFCFLDIRSPGLGDTAMYLCATSRGGTSGEQETQYFGPGTRLLVL.

This clonotype was recorded at least ten times. V is TRBV12-3 or TRBV12-4 and J is TRBJ2-7; 14 bases match TRBD2. This CDR3 contains 17 residues. Trimming removed 2 bases from V and 7 bases from J; junction bases left unmatched: 10. CDR3 in DNA: TGTGCCAGCAGTTTAACTCCCGGGACTAGCGGGAGAAAAGAGCAGTACTTC. This encodes CASSLTPGTSGRKEQYF.

The J gene is TRBJ1-6, the V gene TRBV9; TRBD1 matches at 7 bases. The CDR3 covers 15 residues. The V and J ends lost 4 bases and 6 bases, in that order; junction bases with no gene match: 7. Germline V gives CDR1 SGDLS, CDR2 YYNGEE. The CDR3 nucleotides are TGTGCCAGCAGCCCGGGGACAGTAACTAATTCACCCCTCCACTTT. Protein product: CASSPGTVTNSPLHF.

About this clonotype: A much larger clone lies a single base off, so this may be a read error. The missing conserved phenylalanine or tryptophan at the end of this CDR3 makes a read error likely. The chain is built from TRBV6-2 or TRBV6-3 and TRBJ1-1; D gene ambiguous. The germline V and J ends were trimmed by 0 bases and 5 bases, with 16 bases remaining between them. Germline loops: CDR1 MNHEY, CDR2 SVGEGT. This CDR3 is 16 amino acids long. The CDR3 sequence: CASSYSTDISGTEAFL. CDR3 sequence (DNA): TGTGCCAGCAGTTACTCGACCGACATAAGTGGTACTGAAGCTTTCCTT.

Ten or more counts support this clonotype. The chain links TRBV28 to TRBJ1-5, with 7 nucleotides matching TRBD1. This CDR3 is 11 amino acids long. Germline V CDR1 and CDR2: MDHEN, SYDVKM. The junction had 5 bases not matched to a gene; V was cut back by 8 bases and J by 10 bases. For the CDR3, the DNA is TGTGCCAGCGACCGACAGGGACCCCAGCATTTT. It is translated as CASDRQGPQHF.

CDR3 DNA: TGTGCCAGCAGCTTAGCCGGCGGGGAGGCCCAGTACTTC. The encoded protein is CASSLAGGEAQYF. The gene calls are TRBV7-9 and TRBJ2-5; D is possibly TRBD2 (6 bases). Germline V gives CDR1 SEHNR, CDR2 FQNEAQ (reference sequence). V dropped 0 bases and J dropped 9 bases, with 11 bases sitting between them. The CDR3 covers 13 residues.

This clonotype came up a few times. CDR3 protein: CASSYSKVSYF. The CDR3 DNA reads as TGTGCCAGCAGTTACTCGAAAGTTTCGTACTTC. The chain combines TRBV6-5 with TRBJ2-7; D gene unclear. CDR1 is MNHEY, CDR2 SVGAGI, per germline. This CDR3 contains 11 residues. V gave up 0 bases and J gave up 12 bases, with 9 bases separating them.

Ten or more counts support this clonotype. This rearrangement joins TRBV20-1 to TRBJ1-1; tentative D call: TRBD1 (5 bases). This CDR3 is 15 amino acids long. Trimming pared 6 bases from V and 1 base from J, leaving 18 bases between. Looked up from germline, CDR1 is DFQATT and CDR2 is SNEGSKA (reference sequence). The CDR3 spells CSAPIPGDGNTEAFF. CDR3 bases: TGCAGTGCGCCTATCCCGGGGGACGGGAACACTGAAGCTTTCTTT.

Of note for this clonotype: A much larger clone is a single base away; this may be a read error. The rearrangement uses TRBV19 and TRBJ2-2, with a tentative D call TRBD2 (6 bases). CDR1 is LNHDA and CDR2 is SQIVND in the germline V gene (reference sequence). The CDR3 length is 14 residues. Trimming shortened V by 4 bases and J by 4 bases, and 10 bases separated the two germline ends. The CDR3 region is CASSTAGTTGELFF. In DNA, the CDR3 is TGTGCCAGTAGTACTGCGGGGACCACCGGGGAGCTGTTTTTT.

This clonotype has ten or more counts. This rearrangement joins TRBV13 to TRBJ2-5; D uncertain. Trimming stripped 5 bases from V and 5 bases from J, with 12 bases between. Germline CDR1 and CDR2: PRHDT and FYEKMQ (reference sequence). The CDR3 covers 13 residues. The CDR3 loop is CASSRPSSETQYF. In DNA form, the CDR3 reads TGTGCCAGCAGCCGCCCCTCTTCGGAGACCCAGTACTTC.

This clonotype was observed at least ten times. The chain is built from TRBV9 and TRBJ2-3; a weak D match, TRBD1 (5 bases). Germline CDR1 and CDR2: SGDLS and YYNGEE. V gave up 2 bases and J gave up 6 bases, with 7 bases separating them. CDR3 length: 12 amino acids. CDR3 region: CASSVGRDTQYF. CDR3 nucleotide sequence: TGTGCCAGCAGCGTGGGGCGGGATACGCAGTATTTT. Full variable domain (rest looked up from reference TRBV9 and TRBJ2-3): DSGVTQTPKHLITATGQRVTLRCSPRSGDLSVYWYQQSLDQGLQFLIQYYNGEERAKGNILERFSAQQFPDLHSELNLSSLELGDSALYFCASSVGRDTQYFGPGTRLTVL.

About this clonotype itself: A read error may be the cause here, since a much bigger clone is one base away. The chain recombines TRBV6-1 with TRBJ1-5; a possible D gene is TRBD1 (6 bases). This CDR3 contains 20 residues. The ends were cut back, 6 bases at V and 3 bases at J, with 30 bases in the middle. Germline V gives CDR1 MNHNS, CDR2 SASEGT. The CDR3 here is CASRRPGGRGAPIDNQPQHF. CDR3 coding DNA: TGTGCCAGCAGGAGACCGGGGGGACGGGGGGCACCTATAGACAATCAGCCCCAGCATTTT.

This clonotype was observed a handful of times. The V and J genes are TRBV14 and TRBJ1-4; 7 nucleotides align to TRBD1. This CDR3 contains 14 residues. The germline V gene encodes CDR1 SGHDN and CDR2 FVKESK. Trimming took 4 bases from V and 4 from J; bases not matched to a gene: 3. CDR3 DNA: TGTGCCAGCAGCCGGACAGGATTTAATGAAAAACTGTTTTTT. Amino acids: CASSRTGFNEKLFF.

This clonotype was seen a handful of times. V gene TRBV28 combines with J gene TRBJ1-1, with D perhaps matching TRBD1 (5 bases). Looked up from germline, CDR1 is MDHEN and CDR2 is SYDVKM. This CDR3 region has 14 residues. Trimming cost V 6 bases and J 11 bases, with 22 bases left between them. The CDR3 DNA is TGTGCCAGCAGCGCTTGGCCCGGGACCCTTGGGGCTTTCTTT. Its translation is CASSAWPGTLGAFF.

This clonotype was observed at least ten times. The rearrangement uses TRBV2 and TRBJ2-7; 8 nucleotides agree with TRBD1. The CDR3 has 12 amino acids. Looked up from germline, CDR1 is SNHLY and CDR2 is FYNNEI. V lost 7 bases and J lost 4; bases outside the gene matches: 3. Here the CDR3 DNA reads TGTGCCAGCATAGGACAGGGATACGAGCAGTACTTC. It encodes CASIGQGYEQYF.

V gene TRBV6-2 or TRBV6-3 combines with J gene TRBJ1-1, with D possibly TRBD1 on 5 matching bases. The CDR3 spans 15 residues. V was clipped by 4 bases and J by 1 base, with 13 bases between them. Germline values: CDR1 MNHEY, CDR2 SVGEGT. CDR3 in DNA: TGTGCCAGCAGTTCCCCCCAGGGACGGAACACTGAAGCTTTCTTT. It codes for CASSSPQGRNTEAFF.

This clonotype came up a few times. The rearrangement uses TRBV30 and TRBJ1-1; 11 bases are shared with TRBD1. This CDR3 comprises 13 residues. Germline V gene lookup returns CDR1 GTSNPN and CDR2 SVGIG (reference sequence). V lost 5 bases to trimming and J lost 1 base; unmatched junction nucleotides: 0. CDR3 in amino acids: CAWGQGANTEAFF. CDR3 nucleotides: TGTGCCTGGGGACAGGGGGCGAACACTGAAGCTTTCTTT.

This clonotype was observed many times. The V call is TRBV28, the J call TRBJ2-7; 11 bases are shared with TRBD2. Trimming took 5 bases from V and 0 from J; bases not matched to a gene: 9. This CDR3 comprises 17 residues. The V gene's germline CDR1 is MDHEN and CDR2 SYDVKM. The CDR3, as DNA: TGTGCCAGCAGTCGTTACGGTCTAGCGGGGGGCTCCTACGAGCAGTACTTC. This gives the protein CASSRYGLAGGSYEQYF. The variable domain in full, with the rest retrieved from reference TRBV28 and TRBJ2-7, is DVKVTQSSRYLVKRTGEKVFLECVQDMDHENMFWYRQDPGLGLRLIYFSYDVKMKEKGDIPEGYSVSREKKERFSLILESASTNQTSMYLCASSRYGLAGGSYEQYFGPGTRLTVT.

Only a few counts were recorded for this clonotype. The chain joins TRBV10-3 to TRBJ2-4; tentatively, D is TRBD1 or TRBD2 (5 bases each). CDR1 is ENHRY, CDR2 SYGVKD, per germline. Trimming pared 0 bases from V and 7 bases from J, leaving 19 bases between. The CDR3 totals 17 residues. The CDR3 loop is CAISESWASGDLNIQYF. The CDR3 bases are TGTGCCATCAGTGAGTCGTGGGCATCTGGGGACCTTAACATTCAGTACTTC.

This clonotype came up many times. V is TRBV20-1 and J is TRBJ2-5, with 9 bases fitting TRBD2. Germline V lookup: CDR1 DFQATT, CDR2 SNEGSKA (reference sequence). J gave up 2 bases and V 6 bases, and 4 bases lay outside the gene matches. This CDR3 spans 13 amino acids. CDR3 nucleotides: TGCAGTGCCCGCGGGGGGGCGCAAGAGACCCAGTACTTC. Its translation: CSARGGAQETQYF.

This clonotype appeared many times. The chain employs TRBV28 and TRBJ2-2; 7 bases line up with TRBD1. The CDR3 covers 15 residues. Germline CDR1 MDHEN, CDR2 SYDVKM. V was pared by 6 bases and J by 0 bases, with 4 bases of the junction left unmatched. The CDR3 nucleotides are TGTGCCAGCAGCGGACAGGCTGCGAACACCGGGGAGCTGTTTTTT. Encoded protein: CASSGQAANTGELFF.

Worth noting for this clonotype: This likely stems from a read error, as it lies one base from a far larger clone. The gene calls are TRBV6-2 or TRBV6-3 and TRBJ2-7; D is tentatively TRBD1 or TRBD2 (5 bases each). CDR3 size: 15 residues. V was cut by 0 bases and J by 3 bases, with 12 bases left in between. CDR1 and CDR2 (germline): MNHEY, SVGEGT. CDR3 in DNA: TGTGCCAGCAGTTACTCGGGACGGGGTGTCTACGAGCAGTACTTC. Translating gives CASSYSGRGVYEQYF.

This chain joins TRBV4-1 and TRBJ1-3; the D is unclear. There are 16 residues in the CDR3. V was shortened by 5 bases and J by 1 base, with 15 bases between the two germline ends. The germline V gene has CDR1 MGHRA and CDR2 YSYEKL. CDR3 residues: CASSSGISTSGNTIYF. The DNA for the CDR3 is TGCGCCAGCAGCTCCGGGATTTCGACGTCTGGAAACACCATATATTTT.

This clonotype was seen repeatedly, ten times or more. The genes are TRBV19 and TRBJ1-4; D might be TRBD1 (5 bases). CDR3 length: 19 amino acids. V lost 9 bases and J 8 bases, leaving 34 bases between the germline ends. The V gene's germline CDR1 is LNHDA and CDR2 SQIVND (reference sequence). The CDR3 DNA is TGTGCCAGACCTCCTGCGGGACCTCGCATCCGAAACCCTACGGAAAAACTGTTTTTT. Its translation is CARPPAGPRIRNPTEKLFF.

This clonotype has at least ten counts. The chain has TRBV7-3 and TRBJ1-6, with 7 bases matching TRBD1. The CDR3 runs to 17 residues. In germline, CDR1 is SGHTA, CDR2 FQGTGA. J lost 7 bases, V lost 2 bases, and 11 bases had no gene match. The CDR3 loop reads CASSLGEPGQSNSPLHF. Here the CDR3 DNA reads TGTGCCAGCAGCTTAGGGGAACCGGGACAGTCGAATTCACCCCTCCACTTT.

The table lists this clonotype with many counts. The chain's CDR3 is CATSQGLLLEAFF. The DNA of the CDR3 is TGTGCCACCTCACAGGGGTTGCTGTTGGAAGCTTTCTTT. The chain uses TRBV2 and TRBJ1-1; 7 bases align to TRBD1. The germline V gene encodes CDR1 SNHLY and CDR2 FYNNEI. The CDR3 is 13 residues long. V lost 10 bases to trimming and J lost 8 bases; unmatched junction nucleotides: 13. Full variable domain (missing parts from reference TRBV2 and TRBJ1-1): EPEVTQTPSHQVTQMGQEVILRCVPISNHLYFYWYRQILGQKVEFLVSFYNNEISEKSEIFDDQFSVERPDGSNFTLKIRSTKLEDSAMYFCATSQGLLLEAFFGQGTRLTVV.